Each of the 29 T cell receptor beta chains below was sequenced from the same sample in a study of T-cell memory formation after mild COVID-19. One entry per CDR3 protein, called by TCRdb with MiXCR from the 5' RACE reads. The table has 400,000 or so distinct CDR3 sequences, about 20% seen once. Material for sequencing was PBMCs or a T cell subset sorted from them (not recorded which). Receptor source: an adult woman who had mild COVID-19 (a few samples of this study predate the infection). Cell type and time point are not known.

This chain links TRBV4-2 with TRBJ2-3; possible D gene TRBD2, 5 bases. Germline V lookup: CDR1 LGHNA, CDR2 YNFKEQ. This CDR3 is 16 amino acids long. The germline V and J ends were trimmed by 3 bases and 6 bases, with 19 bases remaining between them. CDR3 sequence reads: CASSHAGLEPTDTQYF. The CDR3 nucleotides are TGTGCCAGCAGCCATGCAGGACTGGAACCCACTGATACGCAGTATTTT.

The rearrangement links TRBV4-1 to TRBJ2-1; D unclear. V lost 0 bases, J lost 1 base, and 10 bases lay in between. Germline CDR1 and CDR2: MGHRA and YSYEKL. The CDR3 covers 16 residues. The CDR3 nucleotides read TGCGCCAGCAGCCAAGATAGGGCAACTTCCTACAATGAGCAGTTCTTC. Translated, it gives CASSQDRATSYNEQFF.

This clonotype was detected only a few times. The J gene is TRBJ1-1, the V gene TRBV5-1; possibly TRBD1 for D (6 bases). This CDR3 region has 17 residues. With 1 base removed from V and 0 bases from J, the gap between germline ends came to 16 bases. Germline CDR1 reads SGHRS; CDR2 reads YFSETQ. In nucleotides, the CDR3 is TGCGCCAGCAGCTTGAGGGTGATGGGGGCTGTGAACACTGAAGCTTTCTTT. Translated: CASSLRVMGAVNTEAFF.

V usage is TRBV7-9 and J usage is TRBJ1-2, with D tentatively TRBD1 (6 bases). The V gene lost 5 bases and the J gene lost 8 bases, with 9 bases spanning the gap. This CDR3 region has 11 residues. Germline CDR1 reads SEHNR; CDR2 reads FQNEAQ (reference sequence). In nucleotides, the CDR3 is TGTGCCAGCAGCCACAGGGAAGGCTACACCTTC. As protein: CASSHREGYTF.

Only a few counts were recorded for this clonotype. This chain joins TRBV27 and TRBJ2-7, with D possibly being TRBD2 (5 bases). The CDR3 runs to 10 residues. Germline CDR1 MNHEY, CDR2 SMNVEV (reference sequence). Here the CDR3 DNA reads TGTGCTCATACACGGGGCGAGCAGTACTTC. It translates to CAHTRGEQYF.

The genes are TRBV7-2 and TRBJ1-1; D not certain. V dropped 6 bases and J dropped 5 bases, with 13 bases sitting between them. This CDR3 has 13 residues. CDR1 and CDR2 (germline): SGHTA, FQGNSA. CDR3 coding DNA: TGTGCCAGCAGACCCACCCTAGGGACTGAAGCTTTCTTT. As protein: CASRPTLGTEAFF.

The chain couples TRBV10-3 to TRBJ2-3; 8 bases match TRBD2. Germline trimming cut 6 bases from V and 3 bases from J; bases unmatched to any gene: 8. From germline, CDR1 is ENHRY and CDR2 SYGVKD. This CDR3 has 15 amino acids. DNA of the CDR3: TGTGCCATCAGGCCCCGGGAGGGCTTAACAGATACGCAGTATTTT. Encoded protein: CAIRPREGLTDTQYF.

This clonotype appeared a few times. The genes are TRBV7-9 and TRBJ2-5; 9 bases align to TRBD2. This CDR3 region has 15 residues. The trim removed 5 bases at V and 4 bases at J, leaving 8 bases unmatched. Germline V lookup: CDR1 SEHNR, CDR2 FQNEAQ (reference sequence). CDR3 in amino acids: CASSPRSGGRETQYF. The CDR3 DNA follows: TGTGCCAGCAGCCCCCGTAGCGGGGGCCGAGAGACCCAGTACTTC.

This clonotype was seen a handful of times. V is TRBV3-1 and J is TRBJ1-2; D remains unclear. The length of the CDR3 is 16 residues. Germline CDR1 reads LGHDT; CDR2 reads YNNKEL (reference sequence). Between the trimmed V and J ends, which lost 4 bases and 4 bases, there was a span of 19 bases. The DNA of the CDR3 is TGTGCCAGCAGCCCACAAAAGGACCGGGATGTCTATGGCTACACCTTC. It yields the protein CASSPQKDRDVYGYTF.

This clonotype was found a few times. The CDR3: CASSLSGGESEQYF. DNA for the CDR3: TGTGCCAGCAGCTTATCAGGGGGCGAATCCGAGCAGTACTTC. This chain joins TRBV7-9 and TRBJ2-7; the match to TRBD1 covers 8 bases. V dropped 2 bases and J dropped 6; count of bases not matched to a gene: 6. Germline values: CDR1 SEHNR, CDR2 FQNEAQ (reference sequence). CDR3 length: 14 residues.

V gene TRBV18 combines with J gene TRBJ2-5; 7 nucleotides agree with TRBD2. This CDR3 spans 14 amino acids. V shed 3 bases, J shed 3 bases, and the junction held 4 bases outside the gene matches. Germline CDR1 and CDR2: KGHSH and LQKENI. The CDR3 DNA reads TGTGCCAGCTCACCGTCCGGGACTAAAGAGACCCAGTACTTC. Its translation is CASSPSGTKETQYF.

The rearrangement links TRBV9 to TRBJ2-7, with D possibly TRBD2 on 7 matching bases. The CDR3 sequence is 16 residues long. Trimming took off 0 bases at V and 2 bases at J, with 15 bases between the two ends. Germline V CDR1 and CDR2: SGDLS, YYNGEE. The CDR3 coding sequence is TGTGCCAGCAGCGTAGCTACGGGGGAGGGGGCCTACGAGCAGTACTTC. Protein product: CASSVATGEGAYEQYF.

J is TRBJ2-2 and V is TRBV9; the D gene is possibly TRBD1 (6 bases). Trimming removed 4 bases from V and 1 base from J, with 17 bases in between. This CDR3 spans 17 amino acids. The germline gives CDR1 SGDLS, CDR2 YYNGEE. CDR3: CASSPGQGNQNTGELFF. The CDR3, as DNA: TGTGCCAGCAGCCCGGGGCAGGGGAACCAGAACACCGGGGAGCTGTTTTTT.

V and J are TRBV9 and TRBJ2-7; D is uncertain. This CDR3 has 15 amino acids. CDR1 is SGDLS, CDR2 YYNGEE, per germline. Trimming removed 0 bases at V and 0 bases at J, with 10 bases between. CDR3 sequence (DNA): TGTGCCAGCAGCGTAGGCCTCGGAACCTCCTACGAGCAGTACTTC. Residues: CASSVGLGTSYEQYF.

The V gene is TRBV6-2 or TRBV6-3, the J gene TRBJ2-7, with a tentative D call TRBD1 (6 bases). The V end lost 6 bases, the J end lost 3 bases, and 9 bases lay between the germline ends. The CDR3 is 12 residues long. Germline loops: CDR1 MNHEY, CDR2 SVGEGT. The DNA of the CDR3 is TGTGCCAGCAGGGGCAGGGGCTACGAGCAGTACTTC. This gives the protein CASRGRGYEQYF.

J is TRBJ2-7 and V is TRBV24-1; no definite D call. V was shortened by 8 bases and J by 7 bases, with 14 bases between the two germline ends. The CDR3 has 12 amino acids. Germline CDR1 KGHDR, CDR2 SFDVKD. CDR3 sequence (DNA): TGTGCCACCAACGATGTTCAAGGGGAGCAGTACTTC. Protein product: CATNDVQGEQYF.

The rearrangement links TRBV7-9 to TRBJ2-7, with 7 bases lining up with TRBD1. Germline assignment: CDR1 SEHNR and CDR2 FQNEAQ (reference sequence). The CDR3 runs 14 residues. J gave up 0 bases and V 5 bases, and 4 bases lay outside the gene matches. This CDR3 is CASSHGTDSYEQYF. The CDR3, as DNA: TGTGCCAGCAGCCACGGGACAGACTCCTACGAGCAGTACTTC.

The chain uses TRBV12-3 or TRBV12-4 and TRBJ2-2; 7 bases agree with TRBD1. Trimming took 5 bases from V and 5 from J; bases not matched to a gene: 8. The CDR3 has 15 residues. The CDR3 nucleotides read TGTGCCAGCAGTCCCCAGGACAGGATAACCGGGGAGCTGTTTTTT. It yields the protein CASSPQDRITGELFF.

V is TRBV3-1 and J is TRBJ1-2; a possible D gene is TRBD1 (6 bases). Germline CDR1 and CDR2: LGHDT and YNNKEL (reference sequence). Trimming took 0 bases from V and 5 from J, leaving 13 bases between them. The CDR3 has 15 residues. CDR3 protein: CASSQDLGAGYGYTF. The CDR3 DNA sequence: TGTGCCAGCAGCCAAGATTTGGGGGCTGGGTATGGCTACACCTTC.

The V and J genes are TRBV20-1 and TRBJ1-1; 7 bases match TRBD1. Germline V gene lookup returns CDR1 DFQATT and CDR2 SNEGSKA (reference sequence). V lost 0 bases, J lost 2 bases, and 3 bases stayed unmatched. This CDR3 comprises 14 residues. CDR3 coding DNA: TGCAGTGCTAGAGAGACAGGGCCTAACACTGAAGCTTTCTTT. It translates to CSARETGPNTEAFF.

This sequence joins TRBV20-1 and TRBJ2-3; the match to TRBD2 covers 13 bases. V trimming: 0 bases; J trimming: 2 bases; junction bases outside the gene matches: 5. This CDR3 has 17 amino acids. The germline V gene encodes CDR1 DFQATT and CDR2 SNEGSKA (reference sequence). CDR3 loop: CSARETGTSGITDTQYF. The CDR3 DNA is TGCAGTGCTAGAGAGACCGGGACTAGCGGGATCACAGATACGCAGTATTTT.

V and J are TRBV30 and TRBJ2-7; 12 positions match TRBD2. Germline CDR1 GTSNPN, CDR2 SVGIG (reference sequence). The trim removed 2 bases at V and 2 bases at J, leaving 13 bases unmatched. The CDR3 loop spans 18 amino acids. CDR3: CAWSKTLTSGSFTYEQYF. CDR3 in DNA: TGTGCCTGGAGTAAGACCCTGACTAGCGGGAGTTTCACCTACGAGCAGTACTTC.

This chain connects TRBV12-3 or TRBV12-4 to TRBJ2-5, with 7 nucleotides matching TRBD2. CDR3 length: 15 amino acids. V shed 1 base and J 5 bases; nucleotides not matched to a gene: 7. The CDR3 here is CASSLGAGVGETQYF. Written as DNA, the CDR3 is TGTGCCAGCAGTTTAGGGGCGGGGGTTGGGGAGACCCAGTACTTC.

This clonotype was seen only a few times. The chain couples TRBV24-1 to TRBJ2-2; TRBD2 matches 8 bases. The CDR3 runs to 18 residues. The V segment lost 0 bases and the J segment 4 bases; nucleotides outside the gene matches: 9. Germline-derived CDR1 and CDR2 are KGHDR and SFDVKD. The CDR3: CATSDLVGAGETTGELFF. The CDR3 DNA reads TGTGCCACCAGTGATTTGGTAGGAGCGGGAGAGACCACCGGGGAGCTGTTTTTT.

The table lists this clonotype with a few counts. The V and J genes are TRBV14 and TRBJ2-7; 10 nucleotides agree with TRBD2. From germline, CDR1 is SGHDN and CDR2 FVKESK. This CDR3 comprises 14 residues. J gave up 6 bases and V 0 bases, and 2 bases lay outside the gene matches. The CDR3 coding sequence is TGTGCCAGCAGCCAAGACCTAGCGGGAGCCGAGCAGTACTTC. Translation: CASSQDLAGAEQYF.

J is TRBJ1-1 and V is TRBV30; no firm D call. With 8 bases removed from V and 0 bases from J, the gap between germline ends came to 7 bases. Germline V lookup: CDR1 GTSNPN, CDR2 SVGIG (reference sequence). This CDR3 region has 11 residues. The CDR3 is CAAGVNTEAFF. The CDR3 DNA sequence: TGTGCCGCCGGGGTGAACACTGAAGCTTTCTTT.

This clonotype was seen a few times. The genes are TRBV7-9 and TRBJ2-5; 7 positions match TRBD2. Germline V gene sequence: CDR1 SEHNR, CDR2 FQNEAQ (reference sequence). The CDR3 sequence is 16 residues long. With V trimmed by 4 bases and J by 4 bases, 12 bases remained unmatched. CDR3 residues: CASSSGTTIGGETQYF. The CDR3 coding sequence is TGTGCCAGCAGCTCCGGGACTACGATAGGAGGAGAGACCCAGTACTTC.

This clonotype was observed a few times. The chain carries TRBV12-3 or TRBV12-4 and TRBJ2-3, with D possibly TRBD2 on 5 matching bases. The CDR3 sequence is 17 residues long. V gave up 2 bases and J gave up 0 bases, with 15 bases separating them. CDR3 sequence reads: CASSLLQSGSSTDTQYF. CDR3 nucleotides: TGTGCCAGCAGTTTACTTCAATCGGGGTCTAGCACAGATACGCAGTATTTT.

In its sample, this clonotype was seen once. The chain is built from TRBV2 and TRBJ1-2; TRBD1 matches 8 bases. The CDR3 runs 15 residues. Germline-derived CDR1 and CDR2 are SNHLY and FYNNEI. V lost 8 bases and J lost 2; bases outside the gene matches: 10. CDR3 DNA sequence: TGTGCCAGCGAAATAGTTAGGACAGGGAACTATGGCTACACCTTC. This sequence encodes CASEIVRTGNYGYTF. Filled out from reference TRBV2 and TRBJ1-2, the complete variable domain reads EPEVTQTPSHQVTQMGQEVILRCVPISNHLYFYWYRQILGQKVEFLVSFYNNEISEKSEIFDDQFSVERPDGSNFTLKIRSTKLEDSAMYFCASEIVRTGNYGYTFGSGTRLTVV.